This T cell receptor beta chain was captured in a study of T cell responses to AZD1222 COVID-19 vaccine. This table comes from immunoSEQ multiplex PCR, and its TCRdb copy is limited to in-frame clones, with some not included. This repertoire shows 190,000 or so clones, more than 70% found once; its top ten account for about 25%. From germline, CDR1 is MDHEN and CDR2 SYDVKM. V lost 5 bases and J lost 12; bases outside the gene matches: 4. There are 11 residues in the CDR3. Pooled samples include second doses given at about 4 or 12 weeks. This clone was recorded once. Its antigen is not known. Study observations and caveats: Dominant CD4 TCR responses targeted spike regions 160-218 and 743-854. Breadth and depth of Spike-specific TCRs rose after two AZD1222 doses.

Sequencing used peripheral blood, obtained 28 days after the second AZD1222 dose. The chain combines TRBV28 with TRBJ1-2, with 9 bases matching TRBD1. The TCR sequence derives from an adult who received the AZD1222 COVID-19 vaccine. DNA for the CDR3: TGTGCCAGCAGTGACAGGGGGAGGAACACCTTC. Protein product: CASSDRGRNTF.